The clone carrying this TCR beta chain was seen ten or more times. The sample is drawn from a study of T-cell reconstitution after alpha-beta-depleted transplantation in children. Unique molecular identifiers were incorporated into the prepared TCRbeta library. One entry per CDR3 protein, called by TCRdb with MiXCR from the PCR reads. This table has fewer than 550,000 distinct CDR3 sequences, around 15% appearing once. CDR1 is SQVTM and CDR2 is ANQGSEA in the germline V gene. Trimming took off 4 bases at V and 3 bases at J, with 9 bases between the two ends. CDR3 length: 13 residues. The source of this sequence is a boy under three years old who had a stem cell transplant for Wiskott-Aldrich syndrome, so the T cells may come from the graft donor. V usage is TRBV29-1 and J usage is TRBJ2-2; D gene uncertain. The specimen was PBMCs, mostly from graft donor cells, collected 360 days after TCRalphabeta/CD19-depleted stem cell transplant. The CDR3 region is CSVGAPHTGELFF. For the CDR3, the DNA is TGCAGCGTTGGGGCCCCCCACACCGGGGAGCTGTTTTTT.